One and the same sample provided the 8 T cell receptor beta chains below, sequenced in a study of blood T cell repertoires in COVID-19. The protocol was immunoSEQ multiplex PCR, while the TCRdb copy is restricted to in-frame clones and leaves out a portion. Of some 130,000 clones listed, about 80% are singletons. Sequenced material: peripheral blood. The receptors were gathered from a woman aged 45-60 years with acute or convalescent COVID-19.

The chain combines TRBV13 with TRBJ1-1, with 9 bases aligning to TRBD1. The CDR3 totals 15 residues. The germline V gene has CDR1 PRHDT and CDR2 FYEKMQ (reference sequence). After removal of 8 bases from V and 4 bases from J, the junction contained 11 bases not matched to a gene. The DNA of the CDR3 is TGTGCCAGCCCTTGGGACAGGGCTTCTGGCACTGAAGCTTTCTTT. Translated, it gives CASPWDRASGTEAFF.

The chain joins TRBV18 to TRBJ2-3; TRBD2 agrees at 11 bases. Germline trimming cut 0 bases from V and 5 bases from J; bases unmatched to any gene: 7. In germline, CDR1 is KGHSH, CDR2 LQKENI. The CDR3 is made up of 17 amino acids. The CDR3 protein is CASSPPLAGGRGDTQYF. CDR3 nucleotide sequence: TGTGCCAGCTCACCACCTCTAGCGGGGGGCCGGGGAGATACGCAGTATTTT.

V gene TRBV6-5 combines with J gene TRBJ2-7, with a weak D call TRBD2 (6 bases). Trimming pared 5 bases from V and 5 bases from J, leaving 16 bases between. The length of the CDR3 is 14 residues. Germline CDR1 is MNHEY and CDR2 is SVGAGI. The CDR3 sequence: CASSPPGVLDEQYF. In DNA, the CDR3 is TGTGCCAGCAGTCCCCCGGGGGTGTTGGACGAGCAGTACTTC.

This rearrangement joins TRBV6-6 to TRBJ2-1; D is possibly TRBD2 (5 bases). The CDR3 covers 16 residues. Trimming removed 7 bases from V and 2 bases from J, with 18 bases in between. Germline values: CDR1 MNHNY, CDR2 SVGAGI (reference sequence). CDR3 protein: CASNPSTRLAYNEQFF. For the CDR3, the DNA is TGTGCCAGCAATCCTAGCACAAGGTTGGCCTACAATGAGCAGTTCTTC.

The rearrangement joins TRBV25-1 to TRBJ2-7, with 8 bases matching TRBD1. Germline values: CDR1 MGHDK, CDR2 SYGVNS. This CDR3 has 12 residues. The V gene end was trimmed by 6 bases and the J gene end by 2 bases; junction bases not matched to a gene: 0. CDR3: CASRDRAYEQYF. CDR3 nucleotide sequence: TGTGCCAGCAGGGACAGGGCCTACGAGCAGTACTTC.

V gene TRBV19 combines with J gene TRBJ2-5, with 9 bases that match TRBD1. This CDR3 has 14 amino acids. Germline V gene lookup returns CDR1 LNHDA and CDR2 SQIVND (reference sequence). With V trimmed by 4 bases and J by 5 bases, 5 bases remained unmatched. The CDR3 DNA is TGTGCCAGTAGTAAGGGGACAGGGCTGGAGACCCAGTACTTC. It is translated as CASSKGTGLETQYF.

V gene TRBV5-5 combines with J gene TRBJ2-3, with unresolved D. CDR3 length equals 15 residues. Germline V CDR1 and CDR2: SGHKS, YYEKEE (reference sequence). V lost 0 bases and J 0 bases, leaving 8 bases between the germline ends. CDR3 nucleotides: TGTGCCAGCAGCTTGGGACTGGCTAGCACAGATACGCAGTATTTT. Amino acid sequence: CASSLGLASTDTQYF.

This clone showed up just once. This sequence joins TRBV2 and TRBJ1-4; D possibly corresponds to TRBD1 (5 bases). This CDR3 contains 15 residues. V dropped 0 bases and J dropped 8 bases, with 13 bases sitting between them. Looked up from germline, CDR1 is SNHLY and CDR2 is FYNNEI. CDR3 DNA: TGTGCCAGCAGTGAAGCTGCAGGGAATAGGGAAAAACTGTTTTTT. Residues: CASSEAAGNREKLFF. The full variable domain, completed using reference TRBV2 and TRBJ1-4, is EPEVTQTPSHQVTQMGQEVILRCVPISNHLYFYWYRQILGQKVEFLVSFYNNEISEKSEIFDDQFSVERPDGSNFTLKIRSTKLEDSAMYFCASSEAAGNREKLFFGSGTQLSVL.